This TCR beta chain was captured by sequencing in a study of cytomegalovirus exposure and HLA in healthy donors (TCRdb year 2017). As for the study more broadly: According to an earlier analysis of several hundred of the donors, 150 million to 200 million T cells yielded over 100 million unique TCR beta sequences and around 280 Gb of sequence data. Among around 400 genotyped donors of the cohort, an average of about 220,000 unique TCR beta nucleotide sequences was sequenced per donor, of which about 19% were non-productive. A separate validation cohort of over 95 different subjects was used in addition to the roughly 670-subject first cohort. In the later analysis, no new phenotypic data were used to find candidate immune exposures; instead, reliance was placed on TCR beta sequences and their occurrence across donors. The number of typed donors differed by locus: about 620-630 for A, B, C, DRB1 and DQB1; 522 for DQA1; 606 for DPA1; and about 470 for DPB1. The study aimed to test whether signatures of past pathogen exposure could be identified by cataloging public T cell receptors. The genetic ancestry cluster associated with self-reported Caucasian donors included about 81% of the 300 to 400 genotyped donors. Donor age, sex, ethnicity and CMV serostatus were collected together with the repertoire data. Four or five DR-DQ haplotypes were handled as single units for association and clustering because linkage in the cohort was strong. To decide whether each TCR beta V gene segment behaved as functional or pseudogenic, an earlier analysis of 587 of the donors relied on high-throughput TCR beta sequencing. An early release covering 550 to 700 HLA-typed donors comprised approximately 300 gigabases of sequencing data and roughly 85 million unique TCR sequences. In a later genetic analysis, genome-wide SNP genotypes for about 55% of the roughly 670 donors were used, and that subset was treated as a discovery cohort. Every discovery cohort repertoire had been produced on one sequencing platform. The study used immunosequencing to profile the T cell repertoires of 670 or so subjects and linked those repertoires to cytomegalovirus serostatus. Class I and class II HLA loci were covered by the typing at four-digit resolution. To predict cytomegalovirus infection status, the study brought together high-throughput TCR immunosequencing, statistical association of individual TCRs with disease status, and machine learning. To study patterns of TCR occurrence, a later analysis re-analyzed previously published TCR beta repertoires from under 750 donors and added high-resolution HLA genotyping. Points the paper makes about the study in general: The classifier was reported to diagnose cytomegalovirus status with high specificity and sensitivity in both the original cohort and the validation cohort. Most CMV-associated TCR beta chains appeared to be HLA-restricted in a later analysis, and the HLA associations seemed to be driven largely by CMV exposure. Presence/absence analyses assumed roughly uniform sequencing depth across donors, an assumption that may not hold. A cluster of highly shared sequence variants was judged likely to represent a technical artifact of the sequencing pipeline. A later analysis found that HLA-associated TCR beta chains were more clonally expanded and had lower generation probabilities than equally common non-associated chains. Because some donors lacked HLA typing at each locus, the association tests relied only on the typed subset. An earlier analysis of around 600 of the donors showed that most TCR beta V segments appeared in productive rearrangements either about 90% or about 30% of the time, which broadly matched IMGT annotations. Linkage disequilibrium might explain the correlated functional status among segregating V segments, but an unknown experimental factor could not be ruled out. When HLA alleles, especially DR and DQ, strongly co-occurred, attributing TCR associations to individual alleles was difficult. The study gave a list of about 150 TCR beta chains associated with cytomegalovirus. Specific HLA alleles were associated with 15,000 to 20,000 TCR beta sequences at a false discovery rate of 0.05 in a later analysis. Most TCR sequences were seen in very few donors, while some public TCRs were found in many individuals. A later genetic analysis reported fewer N-insertions in productive TCRs among donors in an Asian-associated ancestry cluster than the roughly 620-donor mean. Some IMGT-functional V segments, including TRBV6-2 and TRBV6-3, could not be distinguished by the 87-base-pair reads and were therefore excluded. It was suggested by the authors that the approach could potentially be generalized to other disease states and immunological phenotypes. A further reported finding was that TCR beta sequences accurately predicted the HLA-A and HLA-B alleles for most subjects in the first cohort. According to a later analysis, TCR association rates differed among HLA loci, with DRB1 alleles showing the most associated TCRs and HLA-C alleles showing the fewest. For the cohort, immune exposure information was limited to CMV serostatus. Over 15 rarely observed V segments, including chromosome 9 orphons, were excluded from the earlier analysis of approximately 500 of the donors because counts were too low. A later analysis reported that several top co-occurrence clusters appeared linked to parvovirus B19, influenza, CMV and Epstein-Barr virus. The cohort was sequenced for TCR beta chains only, and without alpha or paired-chain data the features that could be detected were limited. In vitro tests confirmed that a few of the cytomegalovirus-associated TCR beta chains recognize cytomegalovirus antigens. V-gene and J-gene trimming of TCR beta chains was associated with a missense DCLRE1C variant in a later genetic analysis, and the association was replicated in an independent cohort.

A remark on this clone: No cognate antigen has been identified for it.

The cohort comprised hundreds of healthy bone marrow donors. At the time of sampling, all cohort members were nominally healthy, though unrecorded immune exposures were likely present. The donor tested CMV seronegative, placing the donor among the 350 or so seronegative members of the cohort. Every donor gave a peripheral blood sample, and the peripheral blood mononuclear cells from that sample were used for TCR beta sequencing. Genomic DNA was extracted from the blood cell samples with the Qiagen DNeasy Blood Extraction Kit. From cysteine to phenylalanine, the CDR3 is 15 amino acids long. The kept DNA is CDR3 alone, 45 bases in frame from the first base. Trimmed from V: 5 bases; trimmed from J: 1 base; junction bases lacking a gene match: 7. CDR1 and CDR2, looked up from the germline V gene, are SNHLY and FYNNEI. Library preparation was by the immunoSEQ multiplex PCR assay. The multiplex PCR relied on a mix of 60 forward primers for TCR Vbeta segments and 13 reverse primers for TCR Jbeta segments. A multiplex PCR assay on genomic DNA amplified the CDR3 region of rearranged TCR beta genes. The amplified TCR beta libraries were sequenced on the Illumina HiSeq System as 87-base-pair reads. The authors' analysis ran thus. A later analysis tallied some 79 million unique TCR beta chains across the 600 to 700 repertoires, and about 12 million of those chains were shared by two or more donors. To remove PCR and sequencing errors, raw reads were error-corrected and collapsed into unique sequences using a nearest-neighbor algorithm that merged closely related sequences. To assign V, D and J gene segments, CDR3 sequences were aligned to IMGT reference sequences. For a sequence to be retained, at least a six-nucleotide match to both a V gene segment and a J gene segment was required. A rearrangement counted as productive if the CDR3 had no stop codons and remained in frame with V and J, and every other rearrangement counted as non-productive. CDR3 was defined by IMGT convention, running from the second conserved V-encoded cysteine to the conserved J-encoded phenylalanine. Sequences without an unambiguous match to a single V gene segment were excluded from the earlier analysis of almost 600 of the donors. An earlier analysis of around 600 of the donors classified V segments as functional when productive rearrangements were above 56.7% and as segregating when the standard deviation between donors was above 5%. A statistical classification framework was developed to diagnose cytomegalovirus status using the catalog of TCR beta chain sequences. A later analysis assigned V and J genes by comparing TCR nucleotide sequences with IMGT/GENE-DB human TR gene sequences. Using the TCRdist pipeline, a later analysis assigned CDR3 sequences along with most-parsimonious VDJ recombination scenarios. In a later analysis, each TCR beta chain was defined by its CDR3 amino acid sequence together with its V-gene family, and reads lacking a unique V-gene family were excluded. As a way to deal with suspected cross-contamination and a sequencing artifact, a later analysis dropped 500 to 700 nucleotide sequences that were highly shared and had low generation probability. A later analysis calculated a clonal expansion index for each public chain from normalized within-repertoire ranks of inferred template counts. A later analysis computed generation probabilities with a VDJ recombination model fitted to out-of-frame rearrangements, and checked the results against IGoR. In a later analysis, TCR-TCR, TCR-HLA and TCR-CMV co-occurrence was scored with hypergeometric tests, and a repertoire-size bias correction was applied to TCR pairs. False discovery rates were estimated in a later analysis by permuting HLA or CMV assignments 20 times. In a later analysis, co-occurring TCRs were grouped with DBSCAN, and TCRdist sequence similarity was added when clustering was performed within HLA-allele-positive subsets. Repertoires with fewer than 30,000 or more than 120,000 public chains, plus five repertoires with anomalous nucleotide sharing, were excluded from co-occurrence clustering. TCRdb provides this immuneACCESS table in a form limited to in-frame rearrangements. Some clones are lacking; in checked studies, under half of them reflect an unresolved V gene, and why the rest are absent is not known. The V and J calls and the clone size are those of that table, but D and trimming were determined from the DNA. The table held for this sample gives just under 65,000 clones. Less than 20% of the sample belongs to the ten largest clones.

The specimen was PBMCs. The source of this sequence is a boy between 5 and 17 years old in good health and CMV-seronegative. The sequence joins TRBV2 to TRBJ1-1; TRBD1 lines up with 7 middle nucleotides. At the DNA level, the sequence is TGTGCCAGCAGTCTTCGACAGGGAAGGAACACTGAAGCTTTCTTT. It codes for CASSLRQGRNTEAFF.